This entry is about one T cell receptor (beta chain). The sample is drawn from a study of blood T cell repertoires in COVID-19. At the level of the study: The origin of the acute and convalescent COVID-19 samples was the United States, Italy and Spain. From T cells, B-cell-depleted T cells, or PBMCs came the material, which was cDNA or gDNA.

As handled by the study authors: Cell counts per sample came from amplifying reference gene primers. Here immunoSEQ multiplex PCR was the method, and the copy in TCRdb shows in-frame clones only, minus some. V and J calls and clone size are those listed in that table; D and trimming were worked out from the DNA. The sample consists of 210,000 or so clones, nearly 85% of them appearing once. Germline loops: CDR1 LGHDT, CDR2 YNNKEL (reference sequence). The V gene end was trimmed by 0 bases and the J gene end by 8 bases; junction bases not matched to a gene: 6. The CDR3 consists of 16 residues. This chain connects TRBV3-1 (or the pseudogene TRBV3-2) to TRBJ2-1, with 11 bases aligning to TRBD2. The sequence came from a woman in her twenties or thirties with COVID-19, enrolled during active disease. Sequences were obtained from peripheral blood. The CDR3 is CASSQDSGGAVYEQFF. The CDR3 DNA sequence: TGTGCCAGCAGCCAAGATAGCGGGGGGGCAGTCTATGAGCAGTTCTTC.